Below, 5 T cell receptor beta chains from the same sample are listed, as sequenced in a study of cytomegalovirus exposure and HLA in healthy donors. Use of 60 Vbeta and 13 Jbeta primers characterized the PCR. Using immunoSEQ multiplex PCR, the repertoire was profiled, and TCRdb retains in-frame clones only, with some absent. The table records about 160,000 clones, 60% to 80% of them present only once. The sequencing sample was made of PBMCs. The origin of the receptors is a male donor in good health and CMV-seronegative.

This chain connects TRBV27 to TRBJ2-5, with D perhaps matching TRBD2 (6 bases). Germline V gene lookup returns CDR1 MNHEY and CDR2 SMNVEV (reference sequence). V was pared by 7 bases and J by 4 bases, with 13 bases between. The CDR3 loop spans 13 amino acids. The CDR3 region has the DNA TGTGCCAGCAAAGGCGGGGTGGGAGAGACCCAGTACTTC. This codes for CASKGGVGETQYF.

The chain has TRBV6-5 and TRBJ2-3; 9 nucleotides agree with TRBD2. The germline V gene encodes CDR1 MNHEY and CDR2 SVGAGI. The CDR3 sequence is 14 residues long. The V gene end was trimmed by 2 bases and the J gene end by 6 bases; junction bases not matched to a gene: 3. This CDR3 reads CASSYGAGGDTQYF. CDR3 in DNA: TGTGCCAGCAGTTACGGAGCGGGGGGTGATACGCAGTATTTT.

The chain couples TRBV9 to TRBJ2-2; 8 bases fit TRBD2. The CDR3 consists of 15 residues. Germline trimming cut 3 bases from V and 5 bases from J; bases unmatched to any gene: 6. Germline CDR1 SGDLS, CDR2 YYNGEE. Here the CDR3 DNA reads TGTGCCAGCAGCGAAACGGGACTAGGGACCGGGGAGCTGTTTTTT. Its protein product is CASSETGLGTGELFF.

There are a few counts of this clone. The rearrangement links TRBV2 to TRBJ2-1, with 7 bases aligning to TRBD2. The CDR3 is 15 amino acids. Unmatched junction bases numbered 9, after V lost 8 bases and J lost 2 bases. Germline-derived CDR1 and CDR2 are SNHLY and FYNNEI. The DNA of the CDR3 is TGTGCCAGCCGCGCCTCCCTAGCGGCCTACAATGAGCAGTTCTTC. Amino acid sequence: CASRASLAAYNEQFF. The full variable domain, completed using reference TRBV2 and TRBJ2-1, is EPEVTQTPSHQVTQMGQEVILRCVPISNHLYFYWYRQILGQKVEFLVSFYNNEISEKSEIFDDQFSVERPDGSNFTLKIRSTKLEDSAMYFCASRASLAAYNEQFFGPGTRLTVL.

The J gene is TRBJ1-2, the V gene TRBV5-1, with D hard to call. Germline V gives CDR1 SGHRS, CDR2 YFSETQ. The ends were cut back, 4 bases at V and 1 base at J, with 11 bases in the middle. The CDR3 loop spans 14 amino acids. This chain's CDR3 is CASSAPGSNYGYTF. The CDR3 DNA is TGCGCCAGCAGCGCTCCCGGGAGTAACTATGGCTACACCTTC.